This TCR beta chain was sequenced in a study of T cells after somatic rescue of genetic block (dated by TCRdb to the early 2020s). About the full investigation: The study assessed how robust, over the long term, a T-cell system was when the system had developed through somatic rescue of a genetic block in T-cell development.

Regarding this clone: The specificity of this receptor is unknown. Nothing much larger sits one base from this clone, and base qualities are not available.

Receptors were amplified or captured by the immunoSEQ multiplex PCR assay. This is the immuneACCESS table as TCRdb keeps it, with only in-frame sequences that have V and J called. A part of the clones is gone; compared with another copy, unresolved V genes explain less than half, and the rest is unexplained. Within this sample are 100,000 to 120,000 clones, with 75% to 95% of them counted one time only. The ten largest clones capture about 1.5% of the sample. The CDR3 runs 15 residues from the cysteine to the phenylalanine. Only the CDR3 portion is preserved as DNA: 45 bases, with reading frame beginning at the first base. From the germline V gene, CDR1 is SGDLS and CDR2 is YYNGEE. V loses 0 bases at its end and J loses 2 bases; junction bases beyond the gene matches: 4.

Rearrangement joined TRBV9 to TRBJ1-1; TRBD1 fits 7 bases in the junction. Sequencing was done on a sample of peripheral blood mononuclear cells (PBMCs). The receptor's source is a woman aged 18-29 years. The CDR3 protein sequence reads: CASSVVRTGNTEAFF. DNA sequence: TGTGCCAGCAGCGTAGTCAGGACAGGCAACACTGAAGCTTTCTTT.